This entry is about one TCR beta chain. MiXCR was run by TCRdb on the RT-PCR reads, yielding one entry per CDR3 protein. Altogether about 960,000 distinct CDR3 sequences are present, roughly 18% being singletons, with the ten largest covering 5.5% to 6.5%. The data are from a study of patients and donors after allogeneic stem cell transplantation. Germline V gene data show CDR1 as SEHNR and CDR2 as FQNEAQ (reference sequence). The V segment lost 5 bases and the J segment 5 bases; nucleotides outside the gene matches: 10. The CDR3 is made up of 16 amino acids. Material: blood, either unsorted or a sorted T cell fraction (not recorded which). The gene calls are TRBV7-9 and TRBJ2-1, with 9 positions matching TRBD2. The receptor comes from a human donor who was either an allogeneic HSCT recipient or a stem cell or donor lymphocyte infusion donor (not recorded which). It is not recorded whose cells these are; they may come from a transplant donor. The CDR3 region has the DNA TGTGCCAGCAGCCTCCCTTCGAGCGGGAGGAACAATGAGCAGTTCTTC. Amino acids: CASSLPSSGRNNEQFF.